Sequencing of this T cell receptor (beta chain) was carried out in a study of blood T cell repertoires in COVID-19. Germline-derived CDR1 and CDR2 are SEHNR and FQNEAQ (reference sequence). Trimming took off 5 bases at V and 7 bases at J, with 17 bases between the two ends. This CDR3 has 14 amino acids. Using immunoSEQ multiplex PCR, the repertoire was profiled, and TCRdb retains in-frame clones only, with some absent. The sample lists tens of thousands of clones, 80% to 85% occurring once. Sequenced: peripheral blood. This clonotype was sampled from a human donor in a cohort sampled during active COVID-19. V is TRBV7-9 and J is TRBJ2-5; the D gene is possibly TRBD2 (6 bases). The CDR3 loop reads CASSQTVGGPTQYF. CDR3 nucleotides: TGTGCCAGCAGCCAGACAGTGGGAGGCCCGACCCAGTACTTC.